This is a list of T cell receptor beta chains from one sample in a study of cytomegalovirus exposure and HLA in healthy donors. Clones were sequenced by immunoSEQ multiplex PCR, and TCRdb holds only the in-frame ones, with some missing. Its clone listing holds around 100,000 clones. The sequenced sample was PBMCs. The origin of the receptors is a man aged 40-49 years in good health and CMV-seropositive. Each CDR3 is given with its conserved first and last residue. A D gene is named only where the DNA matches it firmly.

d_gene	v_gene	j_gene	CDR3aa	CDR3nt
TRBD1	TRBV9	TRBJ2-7	CASSLSGTGAYEQYF	TGTGCCAGCAGCCTCTCCGGGACAGGGGCCTACGAGCAGTACTTC
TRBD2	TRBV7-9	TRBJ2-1	CASSLVGEGLRDEQFF	TGTGCCAGCAGCTTAGTTGGGGAGGGCCTTCGGGATGAGCAGTTCTTC
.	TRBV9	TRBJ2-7	CASSVAPSAGAYEQYF	TGTGCCAGCAGCGTAGCCCCATCGGCAGGGGCCTACGAGCAGTACTTC
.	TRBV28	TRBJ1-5	CASSREDQPQHF	TGTGCCAGCTCCAGGGAGGATCAGCCCCAGCATTTT
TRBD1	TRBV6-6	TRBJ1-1	CASSGTGIGAFF	TGTGCCAGCAGTGGGACAGGCATAGGAGCTTTCTTT
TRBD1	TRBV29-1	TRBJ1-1	CSVNRGSAEAFF	TGCAGCGTCAACAGGGGAAGTGCTGAAGCTTTCTTT
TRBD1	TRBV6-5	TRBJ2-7	CASTQRQGLDEQYF	TGTGCCAGCACCCAAAGACAGGGGTTGGACGAGCAGTACTTC
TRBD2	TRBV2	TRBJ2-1	CASRFGGGSYNEQFF	TGTGCCAGCAGGTTTGGCGGGGGATCCTACAATGAGCAGTTCTTC
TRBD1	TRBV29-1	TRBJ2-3	CSVEGTGGPDWITDTQYF	TGCAGCGTTGAAGGGACAGGGGGCCCCGATTGGATCACAGATACGCAGTATTTT
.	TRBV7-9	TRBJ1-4	CASSPLGGTFGSNEKLFF	TGTGCCAGCAGCCCCCTAGGGGGTACCTTCGGCTCTAATGAAAAACTGTTTTTT
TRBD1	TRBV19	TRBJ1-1	CASSLTGTGNSAAFF	TGTGCCAGTAGTCTCACCGGGACAGGTAATTCCGCAGCTTTCTTT
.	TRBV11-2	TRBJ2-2	CASSPPEDTGELFF	TGTGCCAGCAGCCCCCCCGAGGACACCGGGGAGCTGTTTTTT
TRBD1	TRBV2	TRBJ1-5	CASRYSDRGWANQPQHF	TGTGCCAGCAGGTACTCGGACAGGGGATGGGCCAATCAGCCCCAGCATTTT
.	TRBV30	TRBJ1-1	CAWSVRAEAFF	TGTGCCTGGAGTGTACGGGCTGAAGCTTTCTTT
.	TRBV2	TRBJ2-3	CASTVGTDTQYF	TGTGCCAGCACCGTAGGCACAGATACGCAGTATTTT
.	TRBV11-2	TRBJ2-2	CASSLEGTITGELFF	TGTGCCAGCAGCTTAGAGGGGACAATAACCGGGGAGCTGTTTTTT
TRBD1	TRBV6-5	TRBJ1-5	CASNSGGPNQPQHF	TGTGCCAGTAATTCAGGGGGCCCCAATCAGCCCCAGCATTTT
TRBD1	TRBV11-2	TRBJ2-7	CASSLRGTGGSYEQYF	TGTGCCAGCAGCTTGCGAGGGACAGGTGGCTCCTACGAGCAGTACTTC
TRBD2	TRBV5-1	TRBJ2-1	CASSLELAILNNEQFF	TGCGCCAGCAGCTTGGAACTAGCGATCTTGAACAATGAGCAGTTCTTC
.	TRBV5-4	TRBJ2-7	CASSRESFSYEQYF	TGTGCCAGCAGCCGGGAGTCGTTCTCCTACGAGCAGTACTTC
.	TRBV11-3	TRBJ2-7	CASSLRGSNEQYF	TGTGCCAGCAGCTTAAGGGGTTCTAACGAGCAGTACTTC
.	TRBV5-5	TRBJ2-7	CASSWWTGSSYEQYF	TGTGCCAGCAGCTGGTGGACGGGAAGCTCCTACGAGCAGTACTTC
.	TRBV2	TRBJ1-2	CASSENAGENYGYTF	TGTGCCAGCAGTGAAAATGCGGGAGAGAACTATGGCTACACCTTC
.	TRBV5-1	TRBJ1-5	CASSLFLRPQHF	TGCGCCAGCAGCCTCTTCCTCAGACCCCAGCATTTT
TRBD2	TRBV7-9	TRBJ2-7	CASSQSGTSGYEQYF	TGTGCCAGCAGCCAATCCGGGACTAGCGGGTACGAGCAGTACTTC
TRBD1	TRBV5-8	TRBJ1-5	CASSLAGTGKRPQHF	TGTGCCAGCAGCTTGGCCGGGACAGGGAAACGGCCCCAGCATTTT
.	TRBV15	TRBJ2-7	CATSRVAYEQYF	TGTGCCACCAGCAGAGTAGCCTACGAGCAGTACTTC
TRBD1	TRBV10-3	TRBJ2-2	CAIAQGAPGELFF	TGTGCCATCGCCCAGGGGGCTCCCGGGGAGCTGTTTTTT
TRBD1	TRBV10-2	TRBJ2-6	CASSTGAGANVLTF	TGCGCCAGCAGTACAGGGGCTGGGGCCAACGTCCTGACTTTC
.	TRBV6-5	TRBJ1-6	CASSYQYRVSPLHF	TGTGCCAGCAGTTACCAGTACAGGGTATCACCCCTCCACTTT
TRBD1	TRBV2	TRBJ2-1	CASSLAQGAKQFF	TGTGCCAGCAGTCTAGCTCAGGGGGCGAAGCAGTTCTTC
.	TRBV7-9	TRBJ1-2	CASSRGQNYGYTF	TGTGCCAGCAGCCGCGGACAGAACTATGGCTACACCTTC
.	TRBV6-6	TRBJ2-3	CASSYGPQTRDTQYF	TGTGCCAGCAGTTACGGCCCGCAAACCAGAGATACGCAGTATTTT
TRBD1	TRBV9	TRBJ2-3	CASSVARQGGDTQYF	TGTGCCAGCAGCGTAGCCCGACAGGGTGGAGATACGCAGTATTTT
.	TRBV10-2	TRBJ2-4	CASSLLTGPIAKNIQYF	TGCGCCAGCAGCCTTTTGACAGGACCTATAGCCAAAAACATTCAGTACTTC
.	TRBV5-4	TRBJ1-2	CASSPRVTYGYTF	TGTGCCAGCAGCCCCAGGGTGACTTATGGCTACACCTTC
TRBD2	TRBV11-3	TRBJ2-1	CASSTGGHSAYNEQFF	TGTGCCAGCAGCACGGGAGGGCATAGTGCCTACAATGAGCAGTTCTTC
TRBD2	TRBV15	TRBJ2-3	CATRTSSGRFTDTQYF	TGTGCCACCCGGACTTCTAGCGGGAGGTTCACAGATACGCAGTATTTT
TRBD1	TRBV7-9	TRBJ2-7	CASSPGQSAYEQYF	TGTGCCAGCAGCCCGGGACAGTCTGCCTACGAGCAGTACTTC
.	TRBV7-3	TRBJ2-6	CASSLTRDIGLHSGANVLTF	TGTGCCAGCAGCTTAACGAGGGATATAGGCCTTCACTCTGGGGCCAACGTCCTGACTTTC